This paragraph reports one T cell receptor (beta chain). The germline gives CDR1 SGHVS, CDR2 FQNEAQ. The CDR3 runs to 16 residues. Deletions cut 1 base from V and 2 bases from J, with 14 bases between. The data stem from a study of blood T cell repertoires in COVID-19. Study-level background: Both acute and convalescent COVID-19 samples were obtained from the United States, Italy and Spain. From T cells, B-cell-depleted T cells, or PBMCs came the material, which was cDNA or gDNA.

Original processing methods: Amplifying reference gene primers gave estimates of nucleated cell counts. Sequencing used immunoSEQ multiplex PCR; TCRdb keeps in-frame clones, though not all of them. D and trimming were read from the DNA, whereas the V and J calls and clone size are those reported in that table. This table has about 290,000 clones, approximately 80% appearing once. Sequencing used peripheral blood. V gene TRBV7-8 combines with J gene TRBJ1-2; D is undetermined. The TCR sequence derives from a woman between 50 and 59 years old with active or convalescent COVID-19. CDR3 sequence: CASSLEPGTQNYGYTF. The DNA of the CDR3 is TGTGCCAGCAGCTTAGAACCAGGAACCCAGAACTATGGCTACACCTTC.